The rows below give T cell receptor beta chains drawn from one sample of a study of CD8+CD57+ T cells in acquired aplastic anemia. Using its own MiXCR run on the reads, TCRdb lists one record per CDR3 protein. The table has some 190,000 distinct CDR3 sequences, approximately 45% seen once. The sample was sorted CD4+, CD8+, or CD8+CD57+ T cells (not recorded which) from PBMCs. These TCRs come from a human donor in good health. Each CDR3 is given with its conserved first and last residue. A D gene is named only where the DNA matches it firmly. Not all rows give a size; the values are once, few, many and, for expanded clones, a class.

DNA: TGTGCCAGTAGTATCGGGACTAGAGTCACAGATACGCAGTATTTT
CDR3: CASSIGTRVTDTQYF
V: TRBV19
D: TRBD2
J: TRBJ2-3
size: many

DNA: TGTGCCAGCAGCTTCGGGACAGCGAAAGAGACCCAGTACTTC
CDR3: CASSFGTAKETQYF
V: TRBV9
D: TRBD1
J: TRBJ2-5
size: once

DNA: TGCAGTGCTAGAGTTCCAGGGAATTCACCCCTCCACTTT
CDR3: CSARVPGNSPLHF
V: TRBV20-1
D: .
J: TRBJ1-6
size: .

DNA: TGCGCCAGCAGGCGAGCTAGCTCCAGCTCCTACGAGCAGTACTTC
CDR3: CASRRASSSSYEQYF
V: TRBV4-1
D: .
J: TRBJ2-7
size: many

DNA: TGCAGTGCCCAGGACTCCATCGAGACCCAGTACTTC
CDR3: CSAQDSIETQYF
V: TRBV20-1
D: .
J: TRBJ2-5
size: .

DNA: TGTGCCAGCAGTGCCGGGCTAGGGAAAAACATTCAGTACTTC
CDR3: CASSAGLGKNIQYF
V: TRBV25-1
D: .
J: TRBJ2-4
size: few

DNA: TGTGCTAGTGGTTCGAATGTCAACTCCTACAATGAGCAGTTCTTC
CDR3: CASGSNVNSYNEQFF
V: TRBV12-5
D: .
J: TRBJ2-1
size: .

DNA: TGTGCCAGCAGCTTAGGGGGCGCGGGTGAGCAGTACTTC
CDR3: CASSLGGAGEQYF
V: TRBV7-6
D: .
J: TRBJ2-7
size: .

DNA: TGTGCCAGCAGTCAGGGTTTCAATCAGCCCCAGCATTTT
CDR3: CASSQGFNQPQHF
V: TRBV12-3/TRBV12-4
D: .
J: TRBJ1-5
size: many

DNA: TGTGCCAGCAGCGGTGACAGGGTGGAGGAGCTGTTTTTT
CDR3: CASSGDRVEELFF
V: TRBV7-8
D: TRBD1
J: TRBJ2-2
size: .

DNA: TGCAGTGCCACCGGGGCACTACTCTCCCACGAGCAGTACTTC
CDR3: CSATGALLSHEQYF
V: TRBV20-1
D: .
J: TRBJ2-7
size: once

DNA: TGTGCCAGCAGTGAACCCCTTGGGTCCTCTGGGGCCAACGTCCTGACTTTC
CDR3: CASSEPLGSSGANVLTF
V: TRBV6-1
D: .
J: TRBJ2-6
size: .

DNA: TGCAGTGCTAGGTATCCAACAGTGGATACGCAGTATTTT
CDR3: CSARYPTVDTQYF
V: TRBV20-1
D: .
J: TRBJ2-3
size: .

DNA: TGTGCCTGCAGTGGGGGACGTACTGAAGCTTTCTTT
CDR3: CACSGGRTEAFF
V: TRBV7-9
D: .
J: TRBJ1-1
size: many

DNA: TGTGCCACCAGTGATGTCAGGGGTGGGAGCACTGAAGCCTTCTTT
CDR3: CATSDVRGGSTEAFF
V: TRBV24-1
D: .
J: TRBJ1-1
size: once

DNA: TGTGCCACCAGTGACACAGGACAGAATCAGCCCCAGCATTTT
CDR3: CATSDTGQNQPQHF
V: TRBV24-1
D: .
J: TRBJ1-5
size: few

DNA: TGCAGTGCTCGATTGGGACTAGCGGGAACCTACGAGCAGTACTTC
CDR3: CSARLGLAGTYEQYF
V: TRBV20-1
D: TRBD2
J: TRBJ2-7
size: .

DNA: TGCAGTGCTAGAGAGGGGCGGGAGCAGTTCTTC
CDR3: CSAREGREQFF
V: TRBV20-1
D: .
J: TRBJ2-1
size: .

DNA: TGTGCCAGCAGTTTACTCCTAGCGGGAGGGCGTTATGAGCAGTTCTTC
CDR3: CASSLLLAGGRYEQFF
V: TRBV12-3/TRBV12-4
D: TRBD2
J: TRBJ2-1
size: .

DNA: TGTGCCAGCAGCGCCTCAGGGTTTCAGCCCCAGCATTTT
CDR3: CASSASGFQPQHF
V: TRBV7-2
D: .
J: TRBJ1-5
size: .

DNA: TGTGCCAGCAGTAAAAGCGGGGGCTCCTACAATGAGCAGTTCTTC
CDR3: CASSKSGGSYNEQFF
V: TRBV6-1
D: TRBD2
J: TRBJ2-1
size: many

DNA: TGTGCCACCAGTGATTTGTTCACAGATACGCAGTATTTT
CDR3: CATSDLFTDTQYF
V: TRBV24-1
D: .
J: TRBJ2-3
size: many

DNA: TGCAGTGCTAGGGTGAGAGATGGAGGGAGGGCCTCCTACGAGCAGTACTTC
CDR3: CSARVRDGGRASYEQYF
V: TRBV20-1
D: TRBD2
J: TRBJ2-7
size: many

DNA: TGTGCCAGCAGTCCCCTTGGTCCGGAAAAAGACTATGGCTACACCTTC
CDR3: CASSPLGPEKDYGYTF
V: TRBV12-3/TRBV12-4
D: .
J: TRBJ1-2
size: many

DNA: TGTGCCATCACTAGCGGGGACTCCTACGAGCAGTACTTC
CDR3: CAITSGDSYEQYF
V: TRBV10-3
D: TRBD2
J: TRBJ2-7
size: .

DNA: TGTGCCAGCGGAAGACAGTTAACGATCTCTGGAAACACCATATATTTT
CDR3: CASGRQLTISGNTIYF
V: TRBV9
D: .
J: TRBJ1-3
size: many

DNA: TGTGCCAGCAGCCCGGGACTAGTTGTCTACGAGCAGTACTTC
CDR3: CASSPGLVVYEQYF
V: TRBV6-1
D: TRBD2
J: TRBJ2-7
size: once

DNA: TGTGCCAGTAGTATCCGAGGAGGGTACGAGCAGTACTTC
CDR3: CASSIRGGYEQYF
V: TRBV19
D: .
J: TRBJ2-7
size: many

DNA: TGTGCCAGCTATGGGGCAATACAATATGGCTACACCTTC
CDR3: CASYGAIQYGYTF
V: TRBV28
D: .
J: TRBJ1-2
size: .

DNA: TGTGCCACCCCCTATCGGGAGGGCCGGTTACGCGAGCAGTTCTTC
CDR3: CATPYREGRLREQFF
V: TRBV10-3
D: TRBD2
J: TRBJ2-1
size: .

DNA: TGCGCCAGCAGCCCAGACCCGTCCGGGACAGGGGGTGAAAAACTGTTTTTT
CDR3: CASSPDPSGTGGEKLFF
V: TRBV5-1
D: TRBD1
J: TRBJ1-4
size: few

DNA: TGTGCCAGCAGGACACTGGAGGGCCGTGCGGATACGCAGTATTTT
CDR3: CASRTLEGRADTQYF
V: TRBV5-6
D: .
J: TRBJ2-3
size: .

DNA: TGTGCCAGTAGTATACGTCCGGACATTAGCAATCAGCCCCAGCATTTT
CDR3: CASSIRPDISNQPQHF
V: TRBV19
D: .
J: TRBJ1-5
size: many

DNA: TGCAGCGTTGTACCTGCGGGGAGGGAGACCCAGTACTTC
CDR3: CSVVPAGRETQYF
V: TRBV29-1
D: .
J: TRBJ2-5
size: few

DNA: TGTGCCAGCAGCTTTGGGGGCGGGGGGACCCAGTACTTC
CDR3: CASSFGGGGTQYF
V: TRBV5-5
D: .
J: TRBJ2-5
size: many

DNA: TGTGCCAGCAGCTTGGGGACAGGGGGGTTCTCTGAAGCTTTCTTT
CDR3: CASSLGTGGFSEAFF
V: TRBV5-6
D: TRBD1
J: TRBJ1-1
size: .

DNA: TGTGCCGGCAGGCAGGGGGTTATGCTTCAAGAGACCCAGTACTTC
CDR3: CAGRQGVMLQETQYF
V: TRBV27
D: TRBD1
J: TRBJ2-5
size: .

DNA: TGTGCCTCCAGGGGCGACAGGGACTACGAGCAGTACTTC
CDR3: CASRGDRDYEQYF
V: TRBV30
D: TRBD1
J: TRBJ2-7
size: many

DNA: TGCAGTGCTGGGGTGTCGGAGGAGACCCAGTACTTC
CDR3: CSAGVSEETQYF
V: TRBV20-1
D: .
J: TRBJ2-5
size: .

DNA: TGTGCCAGTAGCGTCTCCGGTCCGGGGCCCCAGCATTTT
CDR3: CASSVSGPGPQHF
V: TRBV19
D: .
J: TRBJ1-5
size: many

DNA: TGCAGCACCGGCGGGGATCTAGGGACTAGCGGGAACAATGAGCAGTTCTTC
CDR3: CSTGGDLGTSGNNEQFF
V: TRBV29-1
D: TRBD2
J: TRBJ2-1
size: many

DNA: TGTGCCAGTACAGAAAGGGACAGGGGAAGAAGCAATCAGCCCCAGCATTTT
CDR3: CASTERDRGRSNQPQHF
V: TRBV19
D: TRBD1
J: TRBJ1-5
size: many

DNA: TGTGCCAGTAGTGATCCGGGACTAGCGGGACCAGATACGCAGTATTTT
CDR3: CASSDPGLAGPDTQYF
V: TRBV19
D: TRBD2
J: TRBJ2-3
size: many

DNA: TGTGCCAGCAGCCAAACTAGCGGGAGAATCTACGAGCAGTACTTC
CDR3: CASSQTSGRIYEQYF
V: TRBV7-2
D: TRBD2
J: TRBJ2-7
size: many

DNA: TGTGCCAGCAGCGAGGGGGCTTTTCCCAGGGCCAATGAGCAGTTCTTC
CDR3: CASSEGAFPRANEQFF
V: TRBV9
D: TRBD1
J: TRBJ2-1
size: many

DNA: TGCAGTGCCCGCCCTCTAGGCTTGGGGAATGGGTATGAGCAGTTCTTC
CDR3: CSARPLGLGNGYEQFF
V: TRBV20-1
D: .
J: TRBJ2-1
size: many

DNA: TGTGCCACCAGTCCTACGTCAACAGATACGCAGTATTTT
CDR3: CATSPTSTDTQYF
V: TRBV15
D: .
J: TRBJ2-3
size: many

DNA: TGTGCCAGCAGCTTGGAAGTGGACAGGGACGACGAGCAGTACTTC
CDR3: CASSLEVDRDDEQYF
V: TRBV5-4
D: TRBD1
J: TRBJ2-7
size: .